The next 29 T cell receptor beta chains were all read from a single sample in a study of T cells in Graves' hyperthyroidism and ophthalmopathy. RNA transcripts were the template for amplifying TCR beta CDR3 regions. The HTBI primer set served for first-round RT-PCR of the TCR CDR3. TCRdb reprocessed the multiplex PCR reads via MiXCR and lists one record per CDR3 protein. In the table there are about 480,000 distinct CDR3 sequences, around an eighth of which are singletons. Sequencing was performed on blood. These receptors all come from a woman in her late teens or twenties with Graves' hyperthyroidism.

This clonotype was picked up many times. DNA for the CDR3: TGTGCCAGCAGCCAAGATTACAGGGGGCTGTTTTACGAGCAGTACTTC. This sequence encodes CASSQDYRGLFYEQYF. The chain combines TRBV3-1 with TRBJ2-7, with 9 bases matching TRBD1. CDR1 is LGHDT, CDR2 YNNKEL, per germline (reference sequence). Unmatched junction bases numbered 7, after V lost 0 bases and J lost 4 bases. The CDR3 loop spans 16 amino acids.

This clonotype occurred a few times. This chain connects TRBV6-1 to TRBJ2-1; no clear D gene. The V end was cut by 8 bases, the J end by 5 bases, with 7 bases between. There are 11 residues in the CDR3. The germline CDR1 and CDR2 sequences are MNHNS and SASEGT. In nucleotides, the CDR3 is TGTGCCAGCGGACGAAACAATGAGCAGTTCTTC. Translated: CASGRNNEQFF.

CDR3 protein: CASSPPGGRYEQYF. In nucleotides, the CDR3 is TGTGCCAGCAGCCCACCCGGGGGGCGCTACGAGCAGTACTTC. The chain employs TRBV7-9 and TRBJ2-7, with a possible D match to TRBD2 (7 bases). The germline gives CDR1 SEHNR, CDR2 FQNEAQ (reference sequence). The V end was cut by 5 bases, the J end by 3 bases, with 14 bases between. The CDR3 has 14 amino acids.

This clonotype was observed many times. This sequence joins TRBV27 and TRBJ1-1; D call uncertain. CDR1 and CDR2 from the germline V gene are MNHEY and SMNVEV (reference sequence). The CDR3 is made up of 14 amino acids. Trimming removed 6 bases from V and 1 base from J, with 12 bases in between. DNA of the CDR3: TGTGCCAGCAGAGAGGGTGATTGGAACACTGAAGCTTTCTTT. This codes for CASREGDWNTEAFF.

Ten or more counts support this clonotype. The chain combines TRBV19 with TRBJ1-5, with no clear D. The germline gives CDR1 LNHDA, CDR2 SQIVND (reference sequence). The ends were cut back, 1 base at V and 6 bases at J, with 7 bases in the middle. The CDR3 extends over 13 amino acids. CDR3 nucleotide sequence: TGTGCCAGTAGTATAGGCGTCGGTCAGCCCCAGCATTTT. It specifies CASSIGVGQPQHF.

This clonotype was found many times. The chain uses TRBV7-2 and TRBJ2-1; 7 bases are a match to TRBD2. Germline lookup yields CDR1 SGHTA and CDR2 FQGNSA. J was trimmed by 8 bases and V by 5 bases; bases with no gene match: 6. This CDR3 comprises 13 residues. For the CDR3, the DNA is TGTGCCAGCAGCGTAGGACTAGTGGATGAGCAGTTCTTC. Its protein product is CASSVGLVDEQFF. Complete variable domain (other parts from reference TRBV7-2 and TRBJ2-1): GAGVSQSPSNKVTEKGKDVELRCDPISGHTALYWYRQSLGQGLEFLIYFQGNSAPDKSGLPSDRFSAERTGGSVSTLTIQRTQQEDSAVYLCASSVGLVDEQFFGPGTRLTVL.

A note on this clonotype: At one end, the junction sequence differs from germline, possibly due to a read error. J is TRBJ2-1 and V is TRBV27, with no clear D. The CDR3 is 14 residues long. Per germline, CDR1 MNHEY and CDR2 SMNVEV (reference sequence). CDR3 bases: TGTGCCAGCAGTTTAGTTTACCCGCAGAATGAACAGTTCTTC. This encodes CASSLVYPQNEQFF.

The table lists this clonotype with a few counts. The chain carries TRBV7-3 and TRBJ2-1; D remains unclear. The V end was cut by 5 bases, the J end by 0 bases, with 11 bases between. Germline V gene lookup returns CDR1 SGHTA and CDR2 FQGTGA. The CDR3 runs 15 residues. CDR3 nucleotides: TGTGCCAGCAGCCTCCCGACTCTCTCCTACAATGAGCAGTTCTTC. Protein: CASSLPTLSYNEQFF.

This clonotype was detected ten times or more. CDR3 bases: TGTGCCAGCAGTGAAGCGGAGGGACTAGCGGGAGTAACCTACAATGAGCAGTTCTTC. It codes for CASSEAEGLAGVTYNEQFF. The chain is built from TRBV2 and TRBJ2-1; 14 nucleotides agree with TRBD2. CDR1 is SNHLY, CDR2 FYNNEI, per germline. This CDR3 is 19 amino acids long. V dropped 0 bases and J dropped 2; count of bases not matched to a gene: 6.

This clonotype occurred a few times. The V call is TRBV19, the J call TRBJ1-3; D ambiguous. Per the germline V gene, CDR1 is LNHDA and CDR2 is SQIVND (reference sequence). V was cut by 8 bases and J by 0 bases, with 17 bases left in between. CDR3 length equals 16 residues. The CDR3 loop reads CASRTDLAGSGNTIYF. The CDR3 nucleotides read TGTGCCAGTCGAACCGACCTGGCAGGCTCTGGAAACACCATATATTTT.

This clonotype appeared many times. The chain uses TRBV24-1 and TRBJ1-1; D is perhaps TRBD1 (5 bases). CDR3 length equals 16 residues. Germline V gene data show CDR1 as KGHDR and CDR2 as SFDVKD. V gave up 5 bases and J gave up 4 bases, with 19 bases separating them. The CDR3 loop reads CATSASAGTGATEAFF. CDR3 nucleotide sequence: TGTGCCACCAGTGCCTCCGCCGGGACCGGAGCCACTGAAGCTTTCTTT.

This clonotype was found many times. V is TRBV7-8 and J is TRBJ2-6; 8 positions match TRBD1. The CDR3 runs 16 residues. V was pared by 6 bases and J by 1 base, with 5 bases of the junction left unmatched. Germline CDR1 SGHVS, CDR2 FQNEAQ. DNA of the CDR3: TGTGCCAGCAGTTCCCAGGGGGCGTCTGGGGCCAACGTCCTGACTTTC. This gives the protein CASSSQGASGANVLTF.

This rearrangement joins TRBV7-2 to TRBJ2-7, with 11 positions matching TRBD2. Per germline, CDR1 SGHTA and CDR2 FQGNSA. The CDR3 sequence is 15 residues long. V lost 3 bases to trimming and J lost 2 bases; unmatched junction nucleotides: 3. The CDR3 protein is CASSFQLAGAYEQYF. The CDR3 coding sequence is TGTGCCAGCAGCTTCCAACTAGCGGGAGCCTACGAGCAGTACTTC.

This clonotype was recorded at least ten times. The chain joins TRBV10-3 to TRBJ2-1; D is unresolved. The V gene lost 3 bases and the J gene lost 5 bases, with 5 bases spanning the gap. Germline V gene data show CDR1 as ENHRY and CDR2 as SYGVKD. The CDR3 totals 12 residues. For the CDR3, the DNA is TGTGCCATCAGTGACCGGGACAATGAGCAGTTCTTC. It yields the protein CAISDRDNEQFF.

This clonotype was seen repeatedly, ten times or more. The chain joins TRBV30 to TRBJ1-6; perhaps TRBD1 as D (5 bases). Germline V CDR1 and CDR2: GTSNPN, SVGIG (reference sequence). The CDR3 has 15 residues. Trimming cost V 0 bases and J 6 bases, with 12 bases left between them. The CDR3 DNA is TGTGCCTGGAGTGTACGCTGGGACGGTAATTCACCCCTCCACTTT. It yields the protein CAWSVRWDGNSPLHF.

This clonotype was seen many times. This chain connects TRBV7-8 to TRBJ1-3; TRBD1 agrees at 8 bases. This CDR3 has 16 amino acids. The germline V gene encodes CDR1 SGHVS and CDR2 FQNEAQ. Germline trimming cut 1 base from V and 2 bases from J; bases unmatched to any gene: 4. The CDR3 DNA reads as TGTGCCAGCAGCTTAGGGGCAGGGGGCACTGGAAACACCATATATTTT. Its protein is CASSLGAGGTGNTIYF.

This rearrangement joins TRBV6-1 to TRBJ2-5, with a weak D call TRBD1 (6 bases). Trimming shortened V by 7 bases and J by 0 bases, and 15 bases separated the two germline ends. In germline, CDR1 is MNHNS, CDR2 SASEGT. The CDR3 totals 15 residues. The chain's CDR3 is CASTPYRDNQETQYF. Here the CDR3 DNA reads TGTGCCAGCACCCCCTACCGGGACAACCAAGAGACCCAGTACTTC.

Notes on this clonotype: A much larger clone lies one base from this, so it may be a read error. The gene calls are TRBV6-1 and TRBJ1-2; D possibly corresponds to TRBD1 (6 bases). V was pared by 5 bases and J by 7 bases, with 20 bases between. There are 15 residues in the CDR3. The germline gives CDR1 MNHNS, CDR2 SASEGT. The CDR3 DNA follows: TGTGCCAGCAGTTTCCAGGGACAAGAGGCTTTTGGCTACACCTTC. This sequence encodes CASSFQGQEAFGYTF.

This clonotype was counted ten times or more. The rearrangement uses TRBV24-1 and TRBJ2-3, with D uncertain. The CDR3 contains 12 residues. Germline assignment: CDR1 KGHDR and CDR2 SFDVKD. V was cut by 4 bases and J by 0 bases, with 1 base left in between. The CDR3 sequence is CATSESTDTQYF. DNA for the CDR3: TGTGCCACCAGTGAAAGCACAGATACGCAGTATTTT.

This clonotype came up once. One end of the junction fails to match germline, which may point to a read error. In nucleotides, the CDR3 is TGTGCCATCAGTGATCGCTTTTACAGAGACCTTAACTGTGGCTACACCTTC. Residues: CAISDRFYRDLNCGYTF. The chain combines TRBV10-3 with TRBJ1-2, with D hard to call. Looked up from germline, CDR1 is ENHRY and CDR2 is SYGVKD. The CDR3 is 17 amino acids.

This clonotype came up many times. The chain recombines TRBV12-3 or TRBV12-4 with TRBJ1-5, with D perhaps matching TRBD1 (5 bases). The CDR3 has 13 residues. Trimming took off 2 bases at V and 7 bases at J, with 9 bases between the two ends. In nucleotides, the CDR3 is TGTGCCAGCAGTTTAAGAGGGGTGCAGCCCCAGCATTTT. Encoded protein: CASSLRGVQPQHF.

This clonotype has at least ten counts. The V gene is TRBV11-2, the J gene TRBJ2-7; 11 bases are shared with TRBD2. Germline-derived CDR1 and CDR2 are SGHAT and FQNNGV. Trimming at V came to 4 bases and at J to 3 bases, leaving 14 bases not matched to a gene. The CDR3 loop spans 18 amino acids. The CDR3 loop reads CASSSPGTSGSIYYEQYF. The CDR3 nucleotides read TGTGCCAGCAGCTCCCCTGGAACTAGCGGGAGTATTTACTACGAGCAGTACTTC.

This clonotype was counted many times. This chain uses TRBV28 with TRBJ1-2, with D perhaps matching TRBD1 (5 bases). The CDR3 covers 14 residues. Trimming took 6 bases from V and 3 from J, leaving 14 bases between them. Germline-derived CDR1 and CDR2 are MDHEN and SYDVKM. CDR3 DNA sequence: TGTGCCAGCAGCCTCGGAAGGGGCGACTATGGCTACACCTTC. Translated: CASSLGRGDYGYTF.

The chain is built from TRBV6-1 and TRBJ1-2; D possibly corresponds to TRBD1 (5 bases). CDR1 is MNHNS, CDR2 SASEGT, per germline. The CDR3 has 14 amino acids. V gave up 6 bases and J gave up 2 bases, with 13 bases separating them. CDR3 DNA: TGTGCCAGCAGGGATGGGACGGTCAACTATGGCTACACCTTC. This translates into CASRDGTVNYGYTF.

This clonotype was seen repeatedly, ten times or more. This rearrangement joins TRBV7-8 to TRBJ1-3; D might be TRBD1 (6 bases). CDR3 length: 16 residues. V was pared by 1 base and J by 3 bases, with 13 bases between. Looked up from germline, CDR1 is SGHVS and CDR2 is FQNEAQ. The CDR3 DNA follows: TGTGCCAGCAGCTTAGGGAAATCAGGGGTTGGAAACACCATATATTTT. Its protein product is CASSLGKSGVGNTIYF.

This clonotype was counted once. The chain uses TRBV7-9 and TRBJ2-2; 11 bases align to TRBD2. This CDR3 comprises 17 residues. Germline CDR1 SEHNR, CDR2 FQNEAQ (reference sequence). Trimming cost V 5 bases and J 4 bases; bases outside gene matches: 9. The CDR3 DNA sequence: TGTGCCAGCAGCATAATACGGACTAGCGGGTCCACCGGGGAGCTGTTTTTT. Its translation is CASSIIRTSGSTGELFF.

In its sample, this clonotype was seen a few times. This chain connects TRBV2 to TRBJ1-1, with D possibly matching TRBD1 (5 bases). The CDR3 totals 10 residues. Deletions cut 9 bases from V and 10 bases from J, with 12 bases between. Germline lookup yields CDR1 SNHLY and CDR2 FYNNEI. The chain's CDR3 is CARVRGLAFF. The CDR3 DNA reads TGTGCCAGGGTACGGGGCTTAGCTTTCTTT.

A few counts support this clonotype. J is TRBJ2-5 and V is TRBV6-2 or TRBV6-3; no definite D call. V shed 5 bases and J shed 4 bases, with 11 bases lying between them. The CDR3 extends over 13 amino acids. From germline, CDR1 is MNHEY and CDR2 SVGEGT. The CDR3 loop reads CASSQTRAETQYF. For the CDR3, the DNA is TGTGCCAGCAGTCAGACTCGCGCAGAGACCCAGTACTTC.

This clonotype was seen ten or more times. V gene TRBV13 combines with J gene TRBJ2-1; D might be TRBD2 (6 bases). Germline CDR1 is PRHDT and CDR2 is FYEKMQ (reference sequence). Trimming shortened V by 8 bases and J by 15 bases, and 17 bases separated the two germline ends. The CDR3 loop spans 11 amino acids. CDR3 DNA: TGTGCCAGCGGGACGGGAGTTGTCCCGTTCTTC. This encodes CASGTGVVPFF.